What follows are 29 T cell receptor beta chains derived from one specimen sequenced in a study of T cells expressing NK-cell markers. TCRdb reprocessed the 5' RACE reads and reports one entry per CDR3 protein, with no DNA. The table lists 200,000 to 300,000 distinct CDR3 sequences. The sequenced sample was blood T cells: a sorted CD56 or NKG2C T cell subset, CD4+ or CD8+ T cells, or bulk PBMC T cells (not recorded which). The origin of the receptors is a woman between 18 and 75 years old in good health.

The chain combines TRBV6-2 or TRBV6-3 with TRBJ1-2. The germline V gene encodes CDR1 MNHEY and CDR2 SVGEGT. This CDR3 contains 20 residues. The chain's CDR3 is CASSYSRRYRGGLLGYGYTF.

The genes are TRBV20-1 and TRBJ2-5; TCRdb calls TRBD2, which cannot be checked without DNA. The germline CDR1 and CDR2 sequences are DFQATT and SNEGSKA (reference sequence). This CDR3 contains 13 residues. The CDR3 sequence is CSARSSGGETQYF.

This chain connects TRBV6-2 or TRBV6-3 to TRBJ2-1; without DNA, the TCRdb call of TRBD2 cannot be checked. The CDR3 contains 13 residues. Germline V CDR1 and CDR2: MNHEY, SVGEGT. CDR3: CASSLGTKNEQFF.

CDR3 sequence reads: CASSLADYGYTF. V gene TRBV7-8 combines with J gene TRBJ1-2. Germline CDR1 is SGHVS and CDR2 is FQNEAQ. The CDR3 sequence is 12 residues long.

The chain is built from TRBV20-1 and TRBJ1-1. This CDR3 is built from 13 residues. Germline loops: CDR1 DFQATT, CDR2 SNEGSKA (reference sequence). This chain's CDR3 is CSAPKDLNTEAFF.

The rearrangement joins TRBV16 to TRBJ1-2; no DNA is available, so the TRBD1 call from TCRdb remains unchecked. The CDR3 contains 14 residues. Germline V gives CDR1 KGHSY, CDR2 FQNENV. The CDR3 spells CASSQSWGDSSYTF.

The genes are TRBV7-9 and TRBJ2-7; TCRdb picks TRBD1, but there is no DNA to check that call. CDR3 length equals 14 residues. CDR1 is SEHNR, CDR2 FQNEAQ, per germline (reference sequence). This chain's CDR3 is CASSYRGPPYEQYF.

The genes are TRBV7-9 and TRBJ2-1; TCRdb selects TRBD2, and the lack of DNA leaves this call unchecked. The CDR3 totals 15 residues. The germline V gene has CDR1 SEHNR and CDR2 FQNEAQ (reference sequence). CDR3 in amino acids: CASITSGAGYNEQFF.

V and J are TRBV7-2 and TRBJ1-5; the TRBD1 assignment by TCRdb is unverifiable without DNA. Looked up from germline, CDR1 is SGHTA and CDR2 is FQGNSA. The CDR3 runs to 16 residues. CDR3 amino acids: CASSLEVGHLEQPQHF.

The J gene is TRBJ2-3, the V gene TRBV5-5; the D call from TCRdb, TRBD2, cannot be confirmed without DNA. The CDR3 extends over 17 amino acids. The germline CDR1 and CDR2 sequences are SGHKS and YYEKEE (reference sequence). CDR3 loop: CASSPEGTWTLTDTQYF.

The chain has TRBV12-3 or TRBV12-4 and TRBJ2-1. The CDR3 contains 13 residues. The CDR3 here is CASTGWSDNEQFF.

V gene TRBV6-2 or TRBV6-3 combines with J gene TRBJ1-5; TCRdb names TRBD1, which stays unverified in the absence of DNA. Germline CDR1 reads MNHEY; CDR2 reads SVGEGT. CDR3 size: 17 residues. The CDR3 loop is CASSPRTGGLSNQPQHF.

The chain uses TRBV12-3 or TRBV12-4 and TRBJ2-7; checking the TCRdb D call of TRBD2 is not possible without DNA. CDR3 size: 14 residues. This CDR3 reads CASSLAGRELEQYF.

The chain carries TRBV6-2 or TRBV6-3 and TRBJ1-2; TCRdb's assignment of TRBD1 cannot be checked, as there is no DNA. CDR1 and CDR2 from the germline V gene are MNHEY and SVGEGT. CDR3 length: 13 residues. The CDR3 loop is CASIDSPYNGYTF.

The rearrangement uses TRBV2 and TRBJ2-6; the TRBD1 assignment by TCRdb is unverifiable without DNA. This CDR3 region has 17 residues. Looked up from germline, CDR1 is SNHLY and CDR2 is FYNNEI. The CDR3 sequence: CASSRDAEISGANVLTF. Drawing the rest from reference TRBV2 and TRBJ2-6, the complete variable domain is EPEVTQTPSHQVTQMGQEVILRCVPISNHLYFYWYRQILGQKVEFLVSFYNNEISEKSEIFDDQFSVERPDGSNFTLKIRSTKLEDSAMYFCASSRDAEISGANVLTFGAGSRLTVL.

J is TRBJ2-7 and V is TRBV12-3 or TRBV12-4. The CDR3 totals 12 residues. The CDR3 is CASSLTYGEQYF.

CDR3 sequence: CASSLGQTTNEKLFF. The chain joins TRBV12-3 or TRBV12-4 to TRBJ1-4; the D call from TCRdb, TRBD1, cannot be confirmed without DNA. The length of the CDR3 is 15 residues.

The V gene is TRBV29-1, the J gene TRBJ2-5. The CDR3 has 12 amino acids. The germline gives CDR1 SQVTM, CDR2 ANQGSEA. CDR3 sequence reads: CSVEGIQETQYF.

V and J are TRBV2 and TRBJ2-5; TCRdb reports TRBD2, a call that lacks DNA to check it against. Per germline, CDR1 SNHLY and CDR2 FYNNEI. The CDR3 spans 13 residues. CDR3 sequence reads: CASRKTSYETQYF.

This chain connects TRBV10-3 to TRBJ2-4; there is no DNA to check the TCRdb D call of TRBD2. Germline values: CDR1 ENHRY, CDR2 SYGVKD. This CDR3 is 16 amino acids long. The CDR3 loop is CAISELAGDKRNIQYF.

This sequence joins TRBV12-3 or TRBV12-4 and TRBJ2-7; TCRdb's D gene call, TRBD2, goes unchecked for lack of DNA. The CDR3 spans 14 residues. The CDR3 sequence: CASSFSSGSYEQYF.

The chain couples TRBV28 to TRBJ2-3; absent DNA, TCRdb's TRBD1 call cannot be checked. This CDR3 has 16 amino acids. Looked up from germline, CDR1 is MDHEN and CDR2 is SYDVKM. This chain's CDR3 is CASSSPPGSLTDTQYF.

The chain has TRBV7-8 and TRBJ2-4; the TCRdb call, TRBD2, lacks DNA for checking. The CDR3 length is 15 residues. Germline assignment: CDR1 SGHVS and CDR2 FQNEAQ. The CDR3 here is CASSLATSGRNIQYF.

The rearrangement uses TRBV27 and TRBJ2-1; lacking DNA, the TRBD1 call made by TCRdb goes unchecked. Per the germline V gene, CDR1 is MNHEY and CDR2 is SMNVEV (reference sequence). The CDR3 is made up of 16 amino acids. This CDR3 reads CASRTPGQGLPNEQFF.

CDR3 amino acids: CSARDKRARLGTGELFF. The chain is built from TRBV20-1 and TRBJ2-2; the TCRdb D gene call, TRBD2, has no DNA to confirm it. The CDR3 consists of 17 residues. CDR1 DFQATT and CDR2 SNEGSKA come from the germline V gene (reference sequence).

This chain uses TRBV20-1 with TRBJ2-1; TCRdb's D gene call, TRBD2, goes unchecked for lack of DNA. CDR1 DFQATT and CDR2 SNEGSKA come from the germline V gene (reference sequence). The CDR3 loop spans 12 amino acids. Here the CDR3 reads CSAIAGASEQFF.

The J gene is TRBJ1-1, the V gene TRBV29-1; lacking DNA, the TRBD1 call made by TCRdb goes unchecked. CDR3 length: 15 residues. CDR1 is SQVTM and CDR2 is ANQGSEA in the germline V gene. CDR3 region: CSVAPGRPLNTEAFF.

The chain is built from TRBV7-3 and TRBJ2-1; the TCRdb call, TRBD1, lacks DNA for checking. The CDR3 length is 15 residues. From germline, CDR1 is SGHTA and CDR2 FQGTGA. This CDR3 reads CASSLTPGQYNEQFF.

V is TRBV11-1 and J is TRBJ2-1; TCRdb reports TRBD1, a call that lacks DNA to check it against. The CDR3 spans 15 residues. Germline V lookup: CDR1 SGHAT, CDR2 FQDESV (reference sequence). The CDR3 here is CASSLVRGWYNEQFF.